Presented here are 11 T cell receptor beta chains from one specimen sequenced in a study of cytomegalovirus exposure and HLA in healthy donors. With 60 Vbeta and 13 Jbeta primers, the PCR was carried out. The method was immunoSEQ multiplex PCR; TCRdb's version includes in-frame clones alone and lacks a portion of them. Of roughly 130,000 clones in the sample, roughly 70% were seen once. Sample: PBMCs. The receptors were gathered from a woman aged 40 to 50 in good health and CMV-seropositive.

This clone was detected a few times. This rearrangement joins TRBV15 to TRBJ2-7, with TRBD2 matching over 11 bases. The CDR3 extends over 16 amino acids. Germline loops: CDR1 LNHNV, CDR2 YYDKDF (reference sequence). V lost 1 base to trimming and J lost 1 base; unmatched junction nucleotides: 3. In nucleotides, the CDR3 is TGTGCCACCAGCAGAGCCGGGACTAGCGGATCCTACGAGCAGTACTTC. Translated, it gives CATSRAGTSGSYEQYF.

J is TRBJ2-3 and V is TRBV5-4, with D perhaps TRBD1 (6 bases). Germline V gene lookup returns CDR1 SGHNT and CDR2 YYREEE (reference sequence). The CDR3 extends over 15 amino acids. V was clipped by 1 base and J by 4 bases, with 13 bases between them. The CDR3 spells CASSLSGPGADTQYF. The DNA of the CDR3 is TGTGCCAGCAGCTTGTCGGGACCAGGGGCAGATACGCAGTATTTT.

The chain is built from TRBV10-1 and TRBJ2-2; D uncertain. From germline, CDR1 is WNHNN and CDR2 SYGVQD (reference sequence). Trimming stripped 1 base from V and 5 bases from J, with 5 bases between. The CDR3 sequence is 13 residues long. CDR3 region: CASSECTTGELFF. In DNA form, the CDR3 reads TGCGCCAGCAGTGAGTGTACAACCGGGGAGCTGTTTTTT.

For the CDR3, the DNA is TGTGCCAGCAGCTTTCCGCGGGGAGGATTACACCAAGAGACCCAGTACTTC. Amino acids: CASSFPRGGLHQETQYF. This sequence joins TRBV5-4 and TRBJ2-5, with a weak D call TRBD2 (6 bases). Germline assignment: CDR1 SGHNT and CDR2 YYREEE (reference sequence). The V gene lost 2 bases and the J gene lost 0 bases, with 17 bases spanning the gap. The length of the CDR3 is 17 residues.

The chain links TRBV7-2 to TRBJ2-1, with 8 bases identical to TRBD2. The CDR3 spans 17 residues. The junction had 13 bases not matched to a gene; V was cut back by 5 bases and J by 4 bases. Germline loops: CDR1 SGHTA, CDR2 FQGNSA. CDR3 in amino acids: CASSTGVRLAPYNEQFF. For the CDR3, the DNA is TGTGCCAGCAGCACCGGCGTGAGACTAGCGCCTTACAATGAGCAGTTCTTC.

The DNA for the CDR3 is TGTGCCAGCAGCGAGACAGGGGGCGGGGAGACCCAGTACTTC. This translates into CASSETGGGETQYF. The chain joins TRBV28 to TRBJ2-5, with 10 bases that match TRBD1. The CDR3 totals 14 residues. Germline CDR1 and CDR2: MDHEN and SYDVKM. Germline trimming cut 6 bases from V and 5 bases from J; bases unmatched to any gene: 6.

In its sample, this clone was seen a few times. V gene TRBV30 combines with J gene TRBJ2-5; D is uncertain. Germline CDR1 GTSNPN, CDR2 SVGIG (reference sequence). V lost 2 bases, J lost 2 bases, and 6 bases lay in between. The CDR3 is 12 residues long. The CDR3 DNA is TGTGCCTGGAGTAGCAGGCAAGAGACCCAGTACTTC. Its protein is CAWSSRQETQYF.

The chain combines TRBV11-2 with TRBJ1-3; TRBD1 might be the D (6 bases). V lost 8 bases and J lost 1, with 9 bases in between. CDR3 length: 13 residues. Per germline, CDR1 SGHAT and CDR2 FQNNGV. CDR3 DNA: TGTGCCAGCGGTGGGACATCTGGAAACACCATATATTTT. It codes for CASGGTSGNTIYF.

V is TRBV28 and J is TRBJ1-4, with TRBD1 identical over 9 bases. CDR1 and CDR2 from the germline V gene are MDHEN and SYDVKM. J gave up 5 bases and V 10 bases, and 11 bases lay outside the gene matches. The CDR3 extends over 15 amino acids. CDR3 nucleotides: TGTGCCACTGGACAGGGGTCCATTCGGAATGAAAAACTGTTTTTT. This translates into CATGQGSIRNEKLFF.

A few counts support this clone. V gene TRBV4-1 combines with J gene TRBJ1-1, with D hard to call. CDR3 length: 12 residues. Trimming pared 0 bases from V and 11 bases from J, leaving 10 bases between. Germline V CDR1 and CDR2: MGHRA, YSYEKL. The CDR3 region is CASSQDFSVAFF. The CDR3, as DNA: TGCGCCAGCAGCCAAGATTTCAGTGTGGCTTTCTTT.

The rearrangement uses TRBV4-3 and TRBJ1-2, with 9 positions matching TRBD1. Germline V lookup: CDR1 LGHNA, CDR2 YSLEER. The V and J ends lost 0 bases and 7 bases, in that order; junction bases with no gene match: 9. CDR3 size: 16 residues. The CDR3 protein is CASSQDRGTGSSGYTF. DNA for the CDR3: TGCGCCAGCAGCCAAGATCGGGGGACAGGGTCGAGTGGCTACACCTTC.